The 21 T cell receptor beta chains below come from one sample, sequenced in a study of blood T cell repertoires in COVID-19. Generated by immunoSEQ multiplex PCR, the TCRdb table keeps only in-frame clones and is missing some. The top ten hold about 5% of the sample, which has some 340,000 clones, 83% seen once. The sequencing input was PBMCs or T cells enriched from blood (not recorded which). These receptors were obtained from a woman aged 45-65 years who had recovered from COVID-19.

Here the CDR3 DNA reads TGTGCCATCAGTGAATCAGGACTAAGCTCCTACGAGCAGTACTTC. This translates into CAISESGLSSYEQYF. The chain is built from TRBV10-3 and TRBJ2-7; a weak D match, TRBD2 (6 bases). V was clipped by 3 bases and J by 0 bases, with 12 bases between them. The CDR3 runs 15 residues. Germline V gene lookup returns CDR1 ENHRY and CDR2 SYGVKD.

The CDR3 DNA reads TGTGCCACCAGCTTGGGGGGGACACCAGTCTCCTACGAGCAGTACTTC. This translates into CATSLGGTPVSYEQYF. This chain joins TRBV15 and TRBJ2-7, with D possibly being TRBD2 (7 bases). V lost 5 bases and J 0 bases, leaving 17 bases between the germline ends. CDR1 LNHNV and CDR2 YYDKDF come from the germline V gene (reference sequence). The CDR3 contains 16 residues.

The rearrangement uses TRBV4-1 and TRBJ1-6; TRBD1 aligns across 9 bases. With 0 bases clipped from V and 4 bases from J, the junction kept 7 bases outside the gene matches. This CDR3 has 18 residues. The germline CDR1 and CDR2 sequences are MGHRA and YSYEKL. The CDR3 DNA reads TGCGCCAGCAGCCAAGAAGGGGGACAGGGATTTTATAATTCACCCCTCCACTTT. Translating gives CASSQEGGQGFYNSPLHF.

This chain links TRBV29-1 with TRBJ2-7, with 9 nucleotides matching TRBD1. The CDR3 length is 13 residues. Looked up from germline, CDR1 is SQVTM and CDR2 is ANQGSEA. V trimming: 7 bases; J trimming: 1 base; junction bases outside the gene matches: 5. The CDR3 DNA sequence: TGCAGCGCCCGACAGGGGGATTCCTACGAGCAGTACTTC. It is translated as CSARQGDSYEQYF.

This chain connects TRBV2 to TRBJ2-4, with D uncertain. CDR3 length: 13 amino acids. Germline assignment: CDR1 SNHLY and CDR2 FYNNEI. The V and J ends lost 5 bases and 6 bases respectively, with 11 bases between them. CDR3 DNA: TGTGCCAGCAGTCCCAGTATCGTAAACATTCAGTACTTC. Translation gives CASSPSIVNIQYF.

This clone was counted between two and nine times. V usage is TRBV9 and J usage is TRBJ1-1; D is ambiguous. Germline CDR1 reads SGDLS; CDR2 reads YYNGEE. This CDR3 contains 15 residues. The ends were cut back, 4 bases at V and 1 base at J, with 14 bases in the middle. The DNA for the CDR3 is TGTGCCAGCAGCCCCCGCGGCGAATGGAACACTGAAGCTTTCTTT. Its translation: CASSPRGEWNTEAFF.

The CDR3 protein is CASRLDRGGRYGANVLTF. DNA for the CDR3: TGTGCCAGTCGTCTCGATCGGGGCGGGAGGTACGGGGCCAACGTCCTGACTTTC. J is TRBJ2-6 and V is TRBV27; 8 bases line up with TRBD2. The length of the CDR3 is 18 residues. Germline V gives CDR1 MNHEY, CDR2 SMNVEV (reference sequence). Germline trimming cut 9 bases from V and 4 bases from J; bases unmatched to any gene: 17.

The chain couples TRBV15 to TRBJ2-1; 10 nucleotides agree with TRBD2. V lost 5 bases and J lost 3; bases outside the gene matches: 4. Germline CDR1 and CDR2: LNHNV and YYDKDF (reference sequence). The CDR3 has 15 residues. In DNA, the CDR3 is TGTGCCACCAGCGGCGGGACTAGCGACTACAATGAGCAGTTCTTC. Protein sequence: CATSGGTSDYNEQFF.

V is TRBV25-1 and J is TRBJ1-1; D may be TRBD1 (6 bases). Germline lookup yields CDR1 MGHDK and CDR2 SYGVNS. V was pared by 1 base and J by 5 bases, with 11 bases between. This CDR3 has 14 residues. The CDR3 spells CASSESGVETEAFF. DNA of the CDR3: TGTGCCAGCAGTGAATCAGGGGTTGAGACTGAAGCTTTCTTT.

On this clone: The same CDR3 can be traced to other DNA sequences in this sample. The V call is TRBV5-1, the J call TRBJ1-3; TRBD1 agrees at 7 bases. The ends lost 0 bases at V and 1 base at J; junction bases unmatched: 1. The germline CDR1 and CDR2 sequences are SGHRS and YFSETQ. This CDR3 region has 15 residues. CDR3 region: CASSLDRGSGNTIYF. The CDR3 nucleotides read TGCGCCAGCAGCTTGGACAGGGGATCTGGAAACACCATATATTTT.

The CDR3 loop reads CASSPPSSNTEAFF. CDR3 sequence (DNA): TGTGCCAGCAGCCCCCCTTCCTCGAACACTGAAGCTTTCTTT. This chain joins TRBV6-5 and TRBJ1-1; no reliable D call. V lost 6 bases and J lost 1, with 12 bases in between. Germline V CDR1 and CDR2: MNHEY, SVGAGI. The CDR3 extends over 14 amino acids.

This chain joins TRBV18 and TRBJ1-2; D is perhaps TRBD1 (5 bases). This CDR3 spans 15 amino acids. Germline V gene data show CDR1 as KGHSH and CDR2 as LQKENI. V lost 3 bases, J lost 5 bases, and 16 bases lay in between. The CDR3 here is CASSPPQGEVYGYTF. The DNA for the CDR3 is TGTGCCAGCTCACCCCCCCAGGGCGAAGTGTATGGCTACACCTTC.

The V call is TRBV7-3, the J call TRBJ2-2; tentatively, D is TRBD1 (7 bases). Looked up from germline, CDR1 is SGHTA and CDR2 is FQGTGA. CDR3 size: 16 residues. Trimming stripped 1 base from V and 7 bases from J, with 16 bases between. CDR3 region: CASSLRGGGAGGELFF. The CDR3 DNA sequence: TGTGCCAGCAGCTTAAGAGGAGGGGGCGCCGGCGGGGAGCTGTTTTTT.

The gene calls are TRBV15 and TRBJ2-1, with D unresolved. V was pared by 5 bases and J by 3 bases, with 14 bases between. Germline values: CDR1 LNHNV, CDR2 YYDKDF (reference sequence). CDR3 length: 15 residues. In nucleotides, the CDR3 is TGTGCCACCAGCCCAACCACATCCCTCTACAATGAGCAGTTCTTC. This gives the protein CATSPTTSLYNEQFF.

This clone was counted once. The CDR3 reads CASSLAGVEQYF. The CDR3 nucleotides are TGTGCCAGCTCGCTAGCTGGAGTCGAGCAGTACTTC. The chain joins TRBV6-5 to TRBJ2-7, with TRBD2 as a possible D gene (5 bases). The CDR3 extends over 12 amino acids. V lost 8 bases and J 6 bases, leaving 14 bases between the germline ends. The germline V gene encodes CDR1 MNHEY and CDR2 SVGAGI.

The chain recombines TRBV6-5 with TRBJ2-7; D is unclear. CDR3 length: 13 amino acids. The germline CDR1 and CDR2 sequences are MNHEY and SVGAGI. V was cut by 6 bases and J by 1 base, with 10 bases left in between. The CDR3 DNA reads as TGTGCCAGCAGCATGGGCAGTTCCTACGAGCAGTACTTC. It encodes CASSMGSSYEQYF.

In its sample, this clone was seen a few times. The V call is TRBV7-9, the J call TRBJ1-1; 9 bases match TRBD1. The CDR3 consists of 15 residues. Per germline, CDR1 SEHNR and CDR2 FQNEAQ (reference sequence). V lost 5 bases, J lost 6 bases, and 10 bases stayed unmatched. The CDR3 DNA is TGTGCCAGCAGCGGGCAGACAGGGGGTTGGGCTGAAGCTTTCTTT. Its protein product is CASSGQTGGWAEAFF. The full variable domain, with the rest looked up from reference TRBV7-9 and TRBJ1-1, is DTGVSQNPRHKITKRGQNVTFRCDPISEHNRLYWYRQTLGQGPEFLTYFQNEAQLEKSRLLSDRFSAERPKGSFSTLEIQRTEQGDSAMYLCASSGQTGGWAEAFFGQGTRLTVV.

This clone came up a few times. V and J are TRBV6-6 and TRBJ1-3; 11 bases are a match to TRBD1. Germline trimming cut 5 bases from V and 0 bases from J; bases unmatched to any gene: 6. The CDR3 loop spans 17 amino acids. Germline loops: CDR1 MNHNY, CDR2 SVGAGI (reference sequence). The CDR3 region has the DNA TGTGCCAGCAGTCCCTCGGGGACAGGGGGCTCTGGAAACACCATATATTTT. Its protein product is CASSPSGTGGSGNTIYF.

This chain uses TRBV7-3 with TRBJ1-1, with TRBD1 matching over 7 bases. This CDR3 is 14 amino acids long. V was clipped by 2 bases and J by 5 bases; unmatched bases: 5. The V gene's germline CDR1 is SGHTA and CDR2 FQGTGA. The CDR3 DNA is TGTGCCAGCAGCTTATATTCGACAGGGACTGAAGCTTTCTTT. Residues: CASSLYSTGTEAFF.

The chain couples TRBV5-4 to TRBJ1-2; 9 nucleotides line up with TRBD1. CDR1 is SGHNT, CDR2 YYREEE, per germline (reference sequence). The CDR3 sequence is 14 residues long. V dropped 4 bases and J dropped 4; count of bases not matched to a gene: 5. The CDR3 nucleotides are TGTGCCAGCAGCGTCCCGGACAGGGGCTATGGCTACACCTTC. It yields the protein CASSVPDRGYGYTF.

The chain couples TRBV5-1 to TRBJ1-2; TRBD1 matches at 9 bases. Unmatched junction bases numbered 8, after V lost 4 bases and J lost 4 bases. The CDR3 contains 15 residues. CDR1 and CDR2 from the germline V gene are SGHRS and YFSETQ. This CDR3 is CASSLGTGSAYGYTF. The CDR3 bases are TGCGCCAGCAGCCTTGGGACAGGGTCCGCCTATGGCTACACCTTC.